This T cell receptor beta chain was identified during a study of T-cell memory formation after mild COVID-19. Study details: Clusters of TCRs were largely donor specific. Whole-study results and caveats: Some SARS-CoV-2-responding clones were already detected in memory before infection.

Each CDR3 protein gets one entry after TCRdb re-called the 5' RACE reads with MiXCR. Among around 430,000 distinct CDR3 sequences listed, about 15% were seen once. Turning to this clonotype: The antigen remains unidentified.

CDR3 size: 12 residues. Germline values: CDR1 MNHNS, CDR2 SASEGT. V lost 10 bases and J 9 bases, leaving 16 bases between the germline ends. The chain combines TRBV6-1 with TRBJ1-3; no clear D gene. The sequence was collected from a man in his late teens or twenties who had mild COVID-19 (a few samples of this study predate the infection). Cell type and time point are not known. Sequencing was performed on PBMCs or a T cell subset sorted from them (not recorded which). In DNA form, the CDR3 reads TGTGCCACCCCTTCCGCAGTTGGCACCATATATTTT. Protein: CATPSAVGTIYF.